This T cell receptor beta chain was identified during a study of blood T cell repertoires in COVID-19. Study at large: Donors in the United States, Italy and Spain gave samples during acute or convalescent COVID-19. PBMCs, B-cell-depleted T cells, or T cells provided the cDNA or gDNA that made up the material.

In the original analysis: Quantification of nucleated cells was approximated via reference gene primer amplification. Libraries were prepared by immunoSEQ multiplex PCR; TCRdb keeps only in-frame clonotypes and omits some of them. For V, J and clone size, that table is used; D and trimming come from the DNA. This repertoire shows about 44,000 clones, about nine tenths found once; its top ten account for approximately 20%. The sample taken for sequencing was peripheral blood. This TCR was recovered from a woman of 80 years or more in a cohort sampled during active or convalescent COVID-19.

CDR3 region: CASSLNSGGNTGELFF. The CDR3 DNA reads TGTGCCAGCAGCTTAAATAGCGGTGGGAACACCGGGGAGCTGTTTTTT. The chain employs TRBV7-2 and TRBJ2-2; a weak D match, TRBD2 (6 bases). With 2 bases removed from V and 1 base from J, the gap between germline ends came to 11 bases. The CDR3 length is 16 residues. Germline V gene sequence: CDR1 SGHTA, CDR2 FQGNSA.